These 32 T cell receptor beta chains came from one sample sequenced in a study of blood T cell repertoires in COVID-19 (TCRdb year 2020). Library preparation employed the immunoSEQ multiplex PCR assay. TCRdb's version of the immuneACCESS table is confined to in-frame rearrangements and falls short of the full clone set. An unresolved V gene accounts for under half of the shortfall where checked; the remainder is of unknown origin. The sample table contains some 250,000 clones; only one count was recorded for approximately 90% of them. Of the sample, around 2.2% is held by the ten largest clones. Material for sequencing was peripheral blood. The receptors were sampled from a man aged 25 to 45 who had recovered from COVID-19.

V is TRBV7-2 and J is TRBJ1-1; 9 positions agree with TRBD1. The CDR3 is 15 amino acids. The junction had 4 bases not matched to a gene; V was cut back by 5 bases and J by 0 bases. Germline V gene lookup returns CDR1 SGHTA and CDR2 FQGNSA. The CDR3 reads CASSKDRGMNTEAFF. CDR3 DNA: TGTGCCAGCAGCAAGGACAGGGGAATGAACACTGAAGCTTTCTTT.

The CDR3 protein is CASASLAGDTGELFF. CDR3 sequence (DNA): TGCGCCAGCGCCTCACTAGCGGGGGACACCGGGGAGCTGTTTTTT. The chain employs TRBV5-1 and TRBJ2-2; TRBD2 aligns across 11 bases. Germline V gene sequence: CDR1 SGHRS, CDR2 YFSETQ. The CDR3 is made up of 15 amino acids. After removal of 7 bases from V and 3 bases from J, the junction contained 5 bases not matched to a gene.

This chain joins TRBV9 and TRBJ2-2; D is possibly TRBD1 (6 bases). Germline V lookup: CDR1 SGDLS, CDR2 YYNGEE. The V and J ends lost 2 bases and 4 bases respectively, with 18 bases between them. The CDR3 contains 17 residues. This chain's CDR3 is CASSVDRFATSTGELFF. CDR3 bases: TGTGCCAGCAGCGTCGACAGGTTTGCGACGAGCACCGGGGAGCTGTTTTTT.

In nucleotides, the CDR3 is TGTGCCAGCAGTGAAACAAGGAGGGTCACCGGGGAGCTGTTTTTT. It yields the protein CASSETRRVTGELFF. The chain has TRBV25-1 and TRBJ2-2, with a tentative D call TRBD2 (6 bases). Trimming cost V 2 bases and J 4 bases, with 11 bases left between them. This CDR3 has 15 amino acids. CDR1 and CDR2 from the germline V gene are MGHDK and SYGVNS. The full variable domain, with the rest looked up from reference TRBV25-1 and TRBJ2-2, is EADIYQTPRYLVIGTGKKITLECSQTMGHDKMYWYQQDPGMELHLIHYSYGVNSTEKGDLSSESTVSRIRTEHFPLTLESARPSHTSQYLCASSETRRVTGELFFGEGSRLTVL.

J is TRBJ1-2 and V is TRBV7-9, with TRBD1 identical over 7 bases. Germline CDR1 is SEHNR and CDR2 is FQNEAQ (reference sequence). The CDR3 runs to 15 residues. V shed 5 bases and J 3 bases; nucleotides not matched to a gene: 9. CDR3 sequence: CASSPLAGGYYGYTF. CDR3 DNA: TGTGCCAGCAGCCCCCTCGCAGGGGGGTACTATGGCTACACCTTC.

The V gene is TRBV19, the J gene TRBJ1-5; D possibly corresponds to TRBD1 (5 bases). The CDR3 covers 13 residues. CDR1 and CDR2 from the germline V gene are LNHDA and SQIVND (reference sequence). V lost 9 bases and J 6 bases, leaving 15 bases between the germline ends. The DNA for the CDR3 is TGTGCCAGCCGCCGAACGGGGGGTCAGCCCCAGCATTTT. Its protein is CASRRTGGQPQHF.

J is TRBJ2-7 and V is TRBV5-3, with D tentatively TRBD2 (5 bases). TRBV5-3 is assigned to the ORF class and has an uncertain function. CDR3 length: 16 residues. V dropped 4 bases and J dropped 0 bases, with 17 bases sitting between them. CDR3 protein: CARSTYSGISSYEQYF. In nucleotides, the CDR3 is TGTGCCAGAAGCACCTACTCGGGGATTAGCTCCTACGAGCAGTACTTC.

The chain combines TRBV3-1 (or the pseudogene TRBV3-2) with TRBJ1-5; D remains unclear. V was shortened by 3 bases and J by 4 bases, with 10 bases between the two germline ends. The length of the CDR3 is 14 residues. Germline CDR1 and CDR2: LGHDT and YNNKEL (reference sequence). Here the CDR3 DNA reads TGTGCCAGCAGCCACTTGGGCCCTAATCAGCCCCAGCATTTT. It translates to CASSHLGPNQPQHF.

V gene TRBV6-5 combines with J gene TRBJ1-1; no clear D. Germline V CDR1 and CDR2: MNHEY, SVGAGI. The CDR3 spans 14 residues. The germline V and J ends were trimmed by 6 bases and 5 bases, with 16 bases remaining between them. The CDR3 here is CASSKASGRTEAFF. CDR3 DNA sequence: TGTGCCAGCAGCAAAGCGTCGGGGAGGACTGAAGCTTTCTTT.

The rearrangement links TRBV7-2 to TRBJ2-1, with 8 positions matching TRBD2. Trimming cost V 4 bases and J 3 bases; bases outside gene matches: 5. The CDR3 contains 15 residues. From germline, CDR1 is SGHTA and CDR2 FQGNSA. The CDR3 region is CASSSGLASYNEQFF. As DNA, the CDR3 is TGTGCCAGCAGCTCCGGACTAGCAAGCTACAATGAGCAGTTCTTC.

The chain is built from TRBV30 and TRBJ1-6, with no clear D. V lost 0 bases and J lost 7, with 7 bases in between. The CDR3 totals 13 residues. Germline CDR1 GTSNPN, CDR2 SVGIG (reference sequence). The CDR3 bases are TGTGCCTGGAGTGTTAGGAGAAATTCACCCCTCCACTTT. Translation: CAWSVRRNSPLHF.

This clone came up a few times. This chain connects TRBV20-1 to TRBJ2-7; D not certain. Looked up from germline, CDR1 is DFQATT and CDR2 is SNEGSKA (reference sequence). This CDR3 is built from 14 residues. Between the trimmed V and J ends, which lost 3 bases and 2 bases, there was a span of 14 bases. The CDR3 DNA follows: TGCAGTGCTAGTGAGGCGGAGCCTCCCTACGAGCAGTACTTC. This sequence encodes CSASEAEPPYEQYF.

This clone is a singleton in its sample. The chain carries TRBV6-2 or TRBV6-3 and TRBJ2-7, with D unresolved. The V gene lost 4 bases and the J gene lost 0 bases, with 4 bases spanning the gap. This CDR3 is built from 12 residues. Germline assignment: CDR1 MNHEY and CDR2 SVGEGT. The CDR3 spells CASSFLSYEQYF. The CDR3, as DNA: TGTGCCAGCAGTTTCCTCTCCTACGAGCAGTACTTC.

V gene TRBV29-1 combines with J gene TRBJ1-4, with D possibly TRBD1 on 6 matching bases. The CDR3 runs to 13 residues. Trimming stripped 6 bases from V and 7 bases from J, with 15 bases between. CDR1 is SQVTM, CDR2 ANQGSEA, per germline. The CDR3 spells CSVGGGASEKLFF. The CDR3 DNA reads TGCAGCGTCGGTGGGGGGGCAAGTGAAAAACTGTTTTTT.

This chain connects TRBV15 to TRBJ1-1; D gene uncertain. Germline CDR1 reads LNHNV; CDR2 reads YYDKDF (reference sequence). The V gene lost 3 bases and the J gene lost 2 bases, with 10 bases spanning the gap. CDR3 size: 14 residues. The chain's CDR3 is CATSSGGLNTEAFF. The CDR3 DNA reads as TGTGCCACCAGCAGCGGAGGGCTAAACACTGAAGCTTTCTTT.

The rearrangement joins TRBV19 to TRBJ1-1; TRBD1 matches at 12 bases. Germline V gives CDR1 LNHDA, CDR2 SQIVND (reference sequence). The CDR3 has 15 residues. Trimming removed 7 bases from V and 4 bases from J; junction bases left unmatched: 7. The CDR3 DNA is TGTGCCAGTAAGGGACAGGGGGCGCCTGGCACTGAAGCTTTCTTT. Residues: CASKGQGAPGTEAFF. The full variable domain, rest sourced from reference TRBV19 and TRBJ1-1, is DGGITQSPKYLFRKEGQNVTLSCEQNLNHDAMYWYRQDPGQGLRLIYYSQIVNDFQKGDIAEGYSVSREKKESFPLTVTSAQKNPTAFYLCASKGQGAPGTEAFFGQGTRLTVV.

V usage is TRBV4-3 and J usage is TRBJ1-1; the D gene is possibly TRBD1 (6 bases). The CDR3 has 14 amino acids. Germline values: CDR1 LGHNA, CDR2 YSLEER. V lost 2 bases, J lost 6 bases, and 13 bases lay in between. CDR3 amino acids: CASSQHEGVSEAFF. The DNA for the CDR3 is TGCGCCAGCAGCCAACACGAGGGGGTCTCTGAAGCTTTCTTT.

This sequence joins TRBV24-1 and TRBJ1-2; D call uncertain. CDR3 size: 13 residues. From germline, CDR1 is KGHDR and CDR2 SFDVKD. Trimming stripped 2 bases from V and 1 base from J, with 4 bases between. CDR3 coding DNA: TGTGCCACCAGTGATTGGAGTAACTATGGCTACACCTTC. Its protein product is CATSDWSNYGYTF.

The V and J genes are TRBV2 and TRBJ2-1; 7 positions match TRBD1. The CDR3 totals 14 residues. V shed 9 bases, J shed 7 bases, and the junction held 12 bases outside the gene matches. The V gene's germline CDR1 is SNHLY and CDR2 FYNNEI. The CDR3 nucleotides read TGTGCCAGTTTGTGGCAGGGGGTGTTTAATGAGCAGTTCTTC. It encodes CASLWQGVFNEQFF.

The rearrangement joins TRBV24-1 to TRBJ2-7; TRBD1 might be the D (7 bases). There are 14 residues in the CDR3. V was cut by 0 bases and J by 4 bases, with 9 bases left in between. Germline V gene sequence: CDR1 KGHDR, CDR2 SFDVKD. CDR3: CATSDLSGGYEQYF. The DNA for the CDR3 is TGTGCCACCAGTGATTTGTCAGGGGGGTACGAGCAGTACTTC.

CDR3 in amino acids: CAIRGSGTLNLRYF. In DNA form, the CDR3 reads TGTGCCATCAGGGGATCCGGGACACTCAATCTAAGGTACTTC. The chain uses TRBV10-3 and TRBJ2-7, with D possibly matching TRBD1 (6 bases). Trimming took off 6 bases at V and 12 bases at J, with 24 bases between the two ends. This CDR3 is 14 amino acids long. Germline V gene lookup returns CDR1 ENHRY and CDR2 SYGVKD.

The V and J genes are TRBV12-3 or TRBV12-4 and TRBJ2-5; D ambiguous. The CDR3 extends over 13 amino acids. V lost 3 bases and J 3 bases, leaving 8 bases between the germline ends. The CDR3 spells CASSLGDEETQYF. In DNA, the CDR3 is TGTGCCAGCAGTTTGGGCGACGAAGAGACCCAGTACTTC.

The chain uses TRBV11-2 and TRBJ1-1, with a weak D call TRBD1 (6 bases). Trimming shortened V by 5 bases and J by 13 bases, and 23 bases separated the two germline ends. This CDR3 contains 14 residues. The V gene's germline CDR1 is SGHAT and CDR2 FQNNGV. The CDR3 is CASSPMKGQPTVFF. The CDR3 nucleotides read TGTGCCAGCAGCCCCATGAAAGGACAGCCAACGGTTTTCTTT.

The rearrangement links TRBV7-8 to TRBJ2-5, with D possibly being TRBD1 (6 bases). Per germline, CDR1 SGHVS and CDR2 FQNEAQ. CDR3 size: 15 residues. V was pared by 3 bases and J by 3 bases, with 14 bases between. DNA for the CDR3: TGTGCCAGCAGCTTTCCGGGACAAGGGGAAGAGACCCAGTACTTC. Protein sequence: CASSFPGQGEETQYF.

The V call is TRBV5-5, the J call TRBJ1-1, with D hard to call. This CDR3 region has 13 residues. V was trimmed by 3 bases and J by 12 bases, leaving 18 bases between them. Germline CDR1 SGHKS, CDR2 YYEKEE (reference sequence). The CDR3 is CASSSPLTKNPFF. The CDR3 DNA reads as TGTGCCAGCAGCTCCCCACTCACGAAGAATCCTTTCTTT. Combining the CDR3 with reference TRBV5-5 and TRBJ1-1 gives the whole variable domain DAGVTQSPTHLIKTRGQQVTLRCSPISGHKSVSWYQQVLGQGPQFIFQYYEKEERGRGNFPDRFSARQFPNYSSELNVNALLLGDSALYLCASSSPLTKNPFFGQGTRLTVV.

The CDR3 is CASSYRQGAREKLFF. In DNA, the CDR3 is TGTGCCAGCAGTTATCGGCAGGGGGCAAGAGAAAAACTGTTTTTT. This sequence joins TRBV6-5 and TRBJ1-4; 8 bases map to TRBD1. CDR1 MNHEY and CDR2 SVGAGI come from the germline V gene. After removal of 3 bases from V and 8 bases from J, the junction contained 8 bases not matched to a gene. This CDR3 has 15 amino acids.

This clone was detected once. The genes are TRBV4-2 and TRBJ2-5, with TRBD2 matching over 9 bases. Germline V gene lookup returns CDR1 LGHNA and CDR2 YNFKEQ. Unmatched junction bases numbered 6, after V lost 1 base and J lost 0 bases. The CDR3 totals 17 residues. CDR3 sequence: CASSQGALAGDQETQYF. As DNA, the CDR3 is TGTGCCAGCAGCCAAGGCGCCTTAGCGGGGGACCAAGAGACCCAGTACTTC.

In nucleotides, the CDR3 is TGTGCCAGCAGTTACCCCCCCGACAGGGCAATCTCTGGGGCCAACGTCCTGACTTTC. This sequence encodes CASSYPPDRAISGANVLTF. The chain is built from TRBV6-2 or TRBV6-3 and TRBJ2-6, with 7 bases identical to TRBD1. This CDR3 is built from 19 residues. Losses at the gene ends were 2 bases for V and 0 bases for J; bases not matched to a gene: 10. Per the germline V gene, CDR1 is MNHEY and CDR2 is SVGEGT.

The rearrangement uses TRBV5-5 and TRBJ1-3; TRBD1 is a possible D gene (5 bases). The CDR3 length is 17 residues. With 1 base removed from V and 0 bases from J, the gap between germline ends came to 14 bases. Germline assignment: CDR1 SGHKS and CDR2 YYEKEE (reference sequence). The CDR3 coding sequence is TGTGCCAGCAGCTTGATTATTACGACAGCCTCTGGAAACACCATATATTTT. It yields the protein CASSLIITTASGNTIYF.

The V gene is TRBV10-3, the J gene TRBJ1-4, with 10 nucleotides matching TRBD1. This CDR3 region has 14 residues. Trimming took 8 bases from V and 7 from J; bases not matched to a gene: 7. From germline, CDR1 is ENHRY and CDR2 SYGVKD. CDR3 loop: CAIAGGTGVEKLFF. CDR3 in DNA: TGTGCCATCGCCGGGGGGACAGGGGTTGAAAAACTGTTTTTT.

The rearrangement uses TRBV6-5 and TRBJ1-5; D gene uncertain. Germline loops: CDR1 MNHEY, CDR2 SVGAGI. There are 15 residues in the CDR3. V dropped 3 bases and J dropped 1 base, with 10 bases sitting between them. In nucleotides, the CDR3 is TGTGCCAGCAGTTATATGGCGGGAAGCAATCAGCCCCAGCATTTT. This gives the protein CASSYMAGSNQPQHF.

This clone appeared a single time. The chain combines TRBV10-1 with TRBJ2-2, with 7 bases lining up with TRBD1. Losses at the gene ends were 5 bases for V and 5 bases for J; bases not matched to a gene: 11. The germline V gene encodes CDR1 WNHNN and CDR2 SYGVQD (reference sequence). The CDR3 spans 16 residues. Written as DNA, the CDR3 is TGCGCCAGCAGTCCGACCAACGACAGGGCAACCGGGGAGCTGTTTTTT. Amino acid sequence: CASSPTNDRATGELFF.